This T cell receptor (beta chain) was profiled in a study of control samples from healthy donors and cancer patients. The CDR3 consists of 15 residues. V was cut by 1 base and J by 6 bases, with 19 bases left in between. The germline gives CDR1 SQVTM, CDR2 ANQGSEA. Some clones are missing from TCRdb's copy, which holds only in-frame ones; the method was immunoSEQ multiplex PCR. The profile covers fewer than 250,000 clones, with roughly nine tenths appearing a single time and 1.5% to 2% taken by the ten largest. This receptor was identified in a man aged 25 to 40 in good health. The chain recombines TRBV29-1 with TRBJ2-7; D possibly corresponds to TRBD1 (5 bases). The material sequenced was blood. This CDR3 is CSVEVQSRVLGEQYF. For the CDR3, the DNA is TGCAGCGTTGAAGTTCAGAGCAGGGTTTTGGGCGAGCAGTACTTC.